Listed below are T cell receptor beta chains from one sample, sequenced in a study of control samples from healthy donors and cancer patients. Profiling relied on immunoSEQ multiplex PCR, and the TCRdb table lists in-frame clones only, not all of them. The table has 98,000 or so clones, approximately 82% seen once; the top ten hold 5% to 8.5%. Source material: blood. These receptors were obtained from a man between 18 and 29 years old in good health. Both conserved end residues are part of each CDR3. A D gene is named only where the DNA matches it firmly. Some rows mark clone size as missing; the rest say once, few, many or name a class of expanded clone.

- | - | TRBJ1-2 | 14 | TRBV28 | TGTGCCAGCAGGTTCTCCAGGGCCAACTATGGCTACACCTTC | CASRFSRANYGYTF
- | - | TRBJ2-7 | 19 | TRBV4-3 | TGCGCCAGCAGCCAAGATAGGGGGGGCGGGGACCCTTTCCGTCACGAGCAGTACTTC | CASSQDRGGGDPFRHEQYF
- | - | TRBJ1-1 | 13 | TRBV28 | TGTGCCAGCAGTTCGACGGGATCCACTGAAGCTTTCTTT | CASSSTGSTEAFF
- | - | TRBJ2-7 | 14 | TRBV14 | TGTGCCAGCAGCCAAGCGACAAACCGCCACGAGCAGTACTTC | CASSQATNRHEQYF
once | - | TRBJ1-2 | 15 | TRBV6-6 | TGTGCCAGCAGTTACTCGGTGGGAGACGACTATGGCTACACCTTC | CASSYSVGDDYGYTF
- | - | TRBJ2-5 | 14 | TRBV19 | TGTGCCAGTAGTATCGACAGGAACCAAGAGACCCAGTACTTC | CASSIDRNQETQYF
- | - | TRBJ1-1 | 13 | TRBV7-2 | TGTGCCAGCAGCTTATGGCAGAACACTGAAGCTTTCTTT | CASSLWQNTEAFF
- | TRBD1 | TRBJ1-2 | 12 | TRBV6-5 | TGTGCCATCGGGACAGGGAAGGGTGGCTACACCTTC | CAIGTGKGGYTF
few | TRBD1 | TRBJ1-3 | 15 | TRBV19 | TGTGCCAGTAGTCCCACAGGGGGGTCTGGAAACACCATATATTTT | CASSPTGGSGNTIYF
- | - | TRBJ1-2 | 15 | TRBV2 | TGTGCCAGCAGTGAAGCGCTTCGGGTCGGCTATGGCTACACCTTC | CASSEALRVGYGYTF
- | - | TRBJ2-2 | 13 | TRBV4-2 | TGTGCCAGCAGCCAAGAGCTAGCCGGGGAGCTGTTTTTT | CASSQELAGELFF
- | - | TRBJ1-2 | 14 | TRBV11-2 | TGTGCCAGCAGCTTAACCCAGGTTGGAGAAGGCTACACCTTC | CASSLTQVGEGYTF
- | - | TRBJ1-2 | 16 | TRBV4-2 | TGTGCCAGCAGCCAAGACTCGGACTATACCTACTATGGCTACACCTTC | CASSQDSDYTYYGYTF
- | - | TRBJ1-6 | 14 | TRBV19 | TGTGCCAGTAGTATAGGCGAGCGGGCTTCACCCCTCCACTTT | CASSIGERASPLHF
- | - | TRBJ1-3 | 16 | TRBV27 | TGTGCCAGCAGTATACGGGGACGTGCTCTGAGGAACACCATATATTTT | CASSIRGRALRNTIYF
- | TRBD2 | TRBJ2-3 | 18 | TRBV27 | TGTGCCAGCAGTTTATCCGCTAGCGGGGGGTTAGACACAGATACGCAGTATTTT | CASSLSASGGLDTDTQYF
- | - | TRBJ2-3 | 13 | TRBV6-1 | TGTGCCAGCAGTGAAGGGTCCACAGATACGCAGTATTTT | CASSEGSTDTQYF
- | TRBD1 | TRBJ1-4 | 18 | TRBV7-6 | TGTGCCAGCAGATCCCGACCGGGACAGGGGTTAACTAATGAAAAACTGTTTTTT | CASRSRPGQGLTNEKLFF
few | - | TRBJ1-3 | 15 | TRBV4-1 | TGCGCCAGCAGCCATGCATTGAGCTCTGGAAACACCATATATTTT | CASSHALSSGNTIYF
- | - | TRBJ2-2 | 14 | TRBV5-1 | TGCGCCAGCAGCTTGGGGACCTCCTCCGGGGAGCTGTTTTTT | CASSLGTSSGELFF
- | - | TRBJ1-5 | 12 | TRBV20-1 | TGCAGTGCTAGTAAGGGAAATCAGCCCCAGCATTTT | CSASKGNQPQHF
- | - | TRBJ1-1 | 18 | TRBV5-1 | TGCGCCAGCAGCTTAAAAAGATTAACCGGGACCCGAGGTACTGAAGCTTTCTTT | CASSLKRLTGTRGTEAFF
- | TRBD1 | TRBJ1-2 | 13 | TRBV29-1 | TGCAGCGTCGCCACCGGGACAGGGCATGGCTACACCTTC | CSVATGTGHGYTF
- | - | TRBJ1-4 | 13 | TRBV5-4 | TGTGCCAGCAGCCGGGACGGTGGAACTAAACTGTTTTTT | CASSRDGGTKLFF
- | - | TRBJ2-3 | 13 | TRBV5-4 | TGTGCCAGCAGCTTGCCGCTCACAGATACGCAGTATTTT | CASSLPLTDTQYF
- | - | TRBJ1-2 | 12 | TRBV11-3 | TGTGCCAGGCCAAGCCCCTACTATGGCTACACCTTC | CARPSPYYGYTF
- | - | TRBJ1-1 | 14 | TRBV7-8 | TGTGCCAGCAGCCCCCGGTATACCGGCACTGAAGCTTTCTTT | CASSPRYTGTEAFF
- | - | TRBJ2-2 | 16 | TRBV5-1 | TGCGCCAGCAGCTTTTCGGGCACCGCGAACACCGGGGAGCTGTTTTTT | CASSFSGTANTGELFF
- | - | TRBJ1-1 | 14 | TRBV9 | TGTGCCAGCAGCGTAGATAAGGGGGTCTCTGAAGCTTTCTTT | CASSVDKGVSEAFF
- | - | TRBJ1-2 | 15 | TRBV9 | TGTGCCAGCAGCGTAGAGGGACACTCGAACTATGGCTACACCTTC | CASSVEGHSNYGYTF
once | TRBD2 | TRBJ2-3 | 16 | TRBV7-6 | TGTGCCAGCAGCTTAGCGATCCTAGCGGGGGAAGATACGCAGTATTTT | CASSLAILAGEDTQYF
- | - | TRBJ1-2 | 13 | TRBV9 | TGTGCCAGCAGCGTAGTAGGAGGGTATGGCTACACCTTC | CASSVVGGYGYTF
- | TRBD2 | TRBJ2-5 | 16 | TRBV6-5 | TGTGCCAGCAGTTACTCCCTCTGGGGGGGCCAAGAGACCCAGTACTTC | CASSYSLWGGQETQYF
- | - | TRBJ1-4 | 12 | TRBV6-5 | TGTGCCAGCAGTTCGGGGGGTGAAAAACTGTTTTTT | CASSSGGEKLFF
medium-sized | - | TRBJ1-1 | 10 | TRBV2 | TGTGCCAGCAGTGCATCCAGAGCTTTCTTT | CASSASRAFF
- | - | TRBJ1-4 | 15 | TRBV5-4 | TGTGCCAGCAGCTTGATTGGGCAGGGAAATGAAAAACTGTTTTTT | CASSLIGQGNEKLFF
- | - | TRBJ1-2 | 16 | TRBV5-1 | TGCGCCAGCAGCTTGGTTTCAGGGACCTTACGGTATGGCTACACCTTC | CASSLVSGTLRYGYTF
- | TRBD1 | TRBJ1-1 | 15 | TRBV2 | TGTGCCAGCAGTACCCAACAGGGGGCGAGGAGTGAAGCTTTCTTT | CASSTQQGARSEAFF
once | - | TRBJ1-1 | 14 | TRBV27 | TGTGCCAGCACGCTACAAGGGGGGAACACTGAAGCTTTCTTT | CASTLQGGNTEAFF
- | - | TRBJ1-5 | 15 | TRBV6-5 | TGTGCCAGCATAGAAAGGTTAACGTTGGATCAGCCCCAGCATTTT | CASIERLTLDQPQHF
- | - | TRBJ1-1 | 15 | TRBV30 | TGTGCCTGGAGTGTAGGGGGGGCGCCGGGGACTGAAGCTTTCTTT | CAWSVGGAPGTEAFF
- | - | TRBJ2-5 | 17 | TRBV4-1 | TGCGCCAGCAGCGACAAATCACCGGGATACCACCAAGAGACCCAGTACTTC | CASSDKSPGYHQETQYF
- | TRBD1 | TRBJ1-5 | 15 | TRBV6-2/TRBV6-3 | TGTGCCAGCAGTTACGGGGGGACAGGGGGACAGCCCCAGCATTTT | CASSYGGTGGQPQHF
- | - | TRBJ1-3 | 17 | TRBV19 | TGTGCCAGTAGTAGTGACCCGGGACACCGCTCTGGAAACACCATATATTTT | CASSSDPGHRSGNTIYF
- | - | TRBJ2-5 | 16 | TRBV7-8 | TGTGCCAGCAGCCTTTCGTATGGGGGGGCCCAAGAGACCCAGTACTTC | CASSLSYGGAQETQYF
once | TRBD2 | TRBJ2-1 | 19 | TRBV9 | TGTGCCAGCAACGTAGAGGCGGGACTAGCGGGGAGCTCCTACAATGAGCAGTTCTTC | CASNVEAGLAGSSYNEQFF
- | - | TRBJ1-1 | 15 | TRBV19 | TGTGCCAGTACCCTCGAAGGGGTTATGAACACTGAAGCTTTCTTT | CASTLEGVMNTEAFF
once | TRBD1 | TRBJ1-1 | 16 | TRBV29-1 | TGCAGCGTTTTACCCGGGACAGGGGAGTGGAGCACTGAAGCTTTCTTT | CSVLPGTGEWSTEAFF
- | - | TRBJ1-5 | 15 | TRBV18 | TGTGCCAGCTCACCTATCGACAGCCGAAATCAGCCCCAGCATTTT | CASSPIDSRNQPQHF
- | - | TRBJ1-1 | 13 | TRBV30 | TGTGCCTGGAGGAGGGGACCGAACACTGAAGCTTTCTTT | CAWRRGPNTEAFF
- | TRBD1 | TRBJ1-1 | 16 | TRBV7-2 | TGTGCCAGCAGCCCCCAACAGGGGGCAGGAGACACTGAAGCTTTCTTT | CASSPQQGAGDTEAFF